This paragraph covers one T cell receptor beta chain sequence. TCRdb's table, derived via immunoSEQ multiplex PCR, lists solely in-frame clones and lacks some. There are just under 150,000 clones in the sample; 87% occur only once, and roughly 1% lies in the top ten. The data are from a study of blood T cell repertoires in COVID-19. Germline trimming cut 4 bases from V and 1 base from J; bases unmatched to any gene: 9. Germline CDR1 SGHRS, CDR2 YFSETQ. CDR3 length: 17 amino acids. The TCR was taken from a woman between 45 and 65 years old with acute or convalescent COVID-19. The rearrangement uses TRBV5-1 and TRBJ2-3; 10 bases are shared with TRBD1. Material: peripheral blood. The CDR3 region has the DNA TGCGCCAGCAGCCCGGGACAGGGGTTTTCTGGCACAGATACGCAGTATTTT. Encoded protein: CASSPGQGFSGTDTQYF.